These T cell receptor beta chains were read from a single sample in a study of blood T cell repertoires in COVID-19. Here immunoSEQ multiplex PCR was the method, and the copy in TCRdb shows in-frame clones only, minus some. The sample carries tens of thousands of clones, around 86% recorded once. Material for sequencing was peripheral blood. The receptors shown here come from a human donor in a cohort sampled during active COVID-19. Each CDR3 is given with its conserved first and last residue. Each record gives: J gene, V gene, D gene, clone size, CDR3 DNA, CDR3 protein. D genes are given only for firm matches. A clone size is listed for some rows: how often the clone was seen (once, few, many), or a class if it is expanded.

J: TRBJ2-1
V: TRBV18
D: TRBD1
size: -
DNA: TGTGCCAGCTCGCTGACAGGGTACAATGAGCAGTTCTTC
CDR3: CASSLTGYNEQFF

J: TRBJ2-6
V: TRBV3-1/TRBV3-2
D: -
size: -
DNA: TGTGCCAGCAGCCAAGACAGCTCTGGGGCCAACGTCCTGACTTTC
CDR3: CASSQDSSGANVLTF

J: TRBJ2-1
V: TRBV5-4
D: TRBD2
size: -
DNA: TGTGCCAGCAGCTTGGGGGCGGGGGGAGGTTACAATGAGCAGTTCTTC
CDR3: CASSLGAGGGYNEQFF

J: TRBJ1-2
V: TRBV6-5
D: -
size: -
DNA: TGTGCCAGCAGTCAGCCGGAAGAGGGCTCCTATGGCTACACCTTC
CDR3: CASSQPEEGSYGYTF

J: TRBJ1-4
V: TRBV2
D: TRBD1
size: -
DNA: TGTGCCAGCACGGGACAGGGGAATGAAAAACTGTTTTTT
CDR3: CASTGQGNEKLFF

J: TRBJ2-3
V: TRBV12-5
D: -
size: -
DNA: TGTGCTAGTGGTTTAGGGGGGGCCGGGACAGATACGCAGTATTTT
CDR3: CASGLGGAGTDTQYF

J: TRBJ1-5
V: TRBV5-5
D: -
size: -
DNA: TGTGCCAGCAGCGCACACGAGGGAGGGTCCGGTCAGCCCCAGCATTTT
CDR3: CASSAHEGGSGQPQHF

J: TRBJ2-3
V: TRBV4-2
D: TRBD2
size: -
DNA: TGTGCCAGCAGCCAAGCGTCGCTAGCGGGGGGCCAGGACACAGATACGCAGTATTTT
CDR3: CASSQASLAGGQDTDTQYF

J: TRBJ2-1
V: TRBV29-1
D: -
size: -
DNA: TGCAGCGTTGTCTACGTCAACTCCTACAATGAGCAGTTCTTC
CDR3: CSVVYVNSYNEQFF

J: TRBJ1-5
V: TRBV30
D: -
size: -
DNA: TGTGCCTGGAACATCAGGGAATCTCAGCCCCAGCATTTT
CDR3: CAWNIRESQPQHF

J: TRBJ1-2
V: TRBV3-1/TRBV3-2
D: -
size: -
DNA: TGTGCCAGCAGCCAAGAGTGGGGAGGTGATGGCTACACCTTC
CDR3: CASSQEWGGDGYTF

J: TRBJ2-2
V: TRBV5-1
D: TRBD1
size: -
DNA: TGCGCCAGCAGCTTGGGGACAGGGCTAGCCGGGGAGCTGTTTTTT
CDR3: CASSLGTGLAGELFF

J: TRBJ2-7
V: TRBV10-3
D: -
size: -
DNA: TGTGCCATCAGTGAGGGACTTAGCTACGAGCAGTACTTC
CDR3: CAISEGLSYEQYF

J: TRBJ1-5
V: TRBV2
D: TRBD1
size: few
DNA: TGTGCCAGCAGTTGGGACAGGGAAAGTCAGCCCCAGCATTTT
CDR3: CASSWDRESQPQHF

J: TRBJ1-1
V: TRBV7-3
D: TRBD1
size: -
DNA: TGTGCCAGCAGCTGGCAGGGGGGCACTGAAGCTTTCTTT
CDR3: CASSWQGGTEAFF

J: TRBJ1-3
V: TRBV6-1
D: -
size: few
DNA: TGTGCCAGCAGTGAAGTCGGGCTGGGGGGGAGCATATATTTT
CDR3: CASSEVGLGGSIYF

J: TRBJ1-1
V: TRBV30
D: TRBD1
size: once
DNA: TGTGCCGGTCAGGGGGACACTGAAGCTTTCTTT
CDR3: CAGQGDTEAFF

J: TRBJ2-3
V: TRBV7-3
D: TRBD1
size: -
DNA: TGTGCCAGGGGACAGGGGGCAGATACGCAGTATTTT
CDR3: CARGQGADTQYF

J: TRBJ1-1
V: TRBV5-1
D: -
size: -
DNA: TGCGCCAGCAGTGTGGGGAGGCGGACTGAAGCTTTCTTT
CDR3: CASSVGRRTEAFF

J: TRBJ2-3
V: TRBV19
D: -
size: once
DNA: TGTGCCAGTAGCGACAGCAACGTCCCTCCAGATACGCAGTATTTT
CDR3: CASSDSNVPPDTQYF

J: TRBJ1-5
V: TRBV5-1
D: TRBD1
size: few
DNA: TGCGCCAGCAGCTTGGGACAGGGGGACCAGCCCCAGCATTTT
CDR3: CASSLGQGDQPQHF

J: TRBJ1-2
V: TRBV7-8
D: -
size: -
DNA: TGTGCCAGCAGCTTACCCGAGGGGGTGCAGGGCTACACCTTC
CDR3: CASSLPEGVQGYTF

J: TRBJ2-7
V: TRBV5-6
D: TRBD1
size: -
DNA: TGTGCCAGCAGCTTGGCCGGGACAGGGCCCCATTACGAGCAGTACTTC
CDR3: CASSLAGTGPHYEQYF

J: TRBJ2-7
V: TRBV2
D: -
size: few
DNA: TGTGCCAGCAGTGAACTAGAATTGAACGAGCAGTACTTC
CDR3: CASSELELNEQYF

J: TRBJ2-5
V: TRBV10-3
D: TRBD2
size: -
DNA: TGTGCCATCAGTGAGGGAACTAGCGGGAACCAAGAGACCCAGTACTTC
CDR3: CAISEGTSGNQETQYF

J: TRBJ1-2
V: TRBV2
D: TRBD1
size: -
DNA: TGTGCCAGCAGTTACCCGGGACAGGGCTACTATGGCTACACCTTC
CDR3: CASSYPGQGYYGYTF

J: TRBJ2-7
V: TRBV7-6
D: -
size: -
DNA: TGTGCCAGCAGCCCTGGGGGGACGGCCTCCTACGAGCAGTACTTC
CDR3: CASSPGGTASYEQYF

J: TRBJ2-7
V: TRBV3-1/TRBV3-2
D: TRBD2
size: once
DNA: TGTGCCAGCAGGACTAGCGGGGCACACGAGCAGTACTTC
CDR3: CASRTSGAHEQYF